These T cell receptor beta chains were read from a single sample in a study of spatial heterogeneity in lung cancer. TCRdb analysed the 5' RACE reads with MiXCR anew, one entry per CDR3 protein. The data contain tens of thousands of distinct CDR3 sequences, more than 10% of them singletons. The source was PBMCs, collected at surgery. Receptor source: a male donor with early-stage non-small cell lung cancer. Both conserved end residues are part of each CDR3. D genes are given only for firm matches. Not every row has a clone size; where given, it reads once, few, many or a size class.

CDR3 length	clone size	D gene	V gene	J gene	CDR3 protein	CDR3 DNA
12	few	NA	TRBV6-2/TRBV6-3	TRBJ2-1	CASSLRGREQFF	TGTGCCAGCAGTTTGAGGGGTAGAGAGCAGTTCTTC
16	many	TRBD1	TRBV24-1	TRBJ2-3	CATSDLGTGRPDTQYF	TGTGCCACCAGTGATTTGGGGACAGGGCGGCCAGATACGCAGTATTTT
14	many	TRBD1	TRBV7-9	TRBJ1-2	CASSSGTGHYGYTF	TGTGCCAGCAGCTCCGGGACAGGGCACTATGGCTACACCTTC
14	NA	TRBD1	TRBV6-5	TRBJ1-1	CASSNSQGAVEAFF	TGTGCCAGCAGTAACTCACAGGGGGCTGTGGAAGCTTTCTTT
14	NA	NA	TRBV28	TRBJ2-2	CASSLSDSISELFF	TGTGCCAGCAGTTTATCCGACTCCATCTCGGAGCTGTTTTTT
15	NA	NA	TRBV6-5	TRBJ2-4	CASRRGISVKNIQYF	TGTGCCAGCAGAAGGGGGATTTCGGTCAAAAACATTCAGTACTTC
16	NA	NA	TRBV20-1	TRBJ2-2	CSASFRGSLRAGELFF	TGCAGTGCTAGCTTTAGGGGATCCTTGAGGGCCGGGGAGCTGTTTTTT
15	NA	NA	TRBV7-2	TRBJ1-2	CASQQNRAWNYGYTF	TGTGCCAGCCAGCAAAACAGGGCTTGGAACTATGGCTACACCTTC
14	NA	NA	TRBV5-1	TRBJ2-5	CASSLSSRGETQYF	TGCGCCAGCAGCTTGAGCAGCAGGGGCGAGACCCAGTACTTC
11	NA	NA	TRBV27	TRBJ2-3	CASSLGLAQYF	TGTGCCAGCAGTTTAGGGCTTGCGCAGTATTTT
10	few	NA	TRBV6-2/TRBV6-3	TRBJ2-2	CASSSGELFF	TGTGCCAGCAGTTCCGGGGAGCTGTTTTTT
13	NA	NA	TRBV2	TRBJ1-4	CAWGDQTPPKLFF	TGTGCCTGGGGGGACCAGACGCCACCTAAACTGTTTTTT
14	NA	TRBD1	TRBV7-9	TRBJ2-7	CASSPNRGAYEQYF	TGTGCCAGCAGCCCTAACAGGGGAGCCTACGAGCAGTACTTC
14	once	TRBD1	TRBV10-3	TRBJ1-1	CAIRGGQGYTEAFF	TGTGCCATCAGGGGGGGACAGGGGTACACTGAAGCTTTCTTT
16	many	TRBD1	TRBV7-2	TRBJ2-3	CASSLGGTGYTDTQYF	TGTGCCAGCAGCTTAGGCGGGACAGGCTACACAGATACGCAGTATTTT
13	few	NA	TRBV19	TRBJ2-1	CASNMGGAAEQFF	TGTGCCAGTAACATGGGGGGGGCTGCTGAGCAGTTCTTC
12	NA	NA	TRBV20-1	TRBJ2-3	CSAEMDTDTQYF	TGCAGTGCTGAGATGGACACAGATACGCAGTATTTT
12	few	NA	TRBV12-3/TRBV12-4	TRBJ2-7	CASSVAGYEQYF	TGTGCCAGCAGTGTCGCAGGATACGAGCAGTACTTC
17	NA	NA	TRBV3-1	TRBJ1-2	CASSQDSALGGAYGYTF	TGTGCCAGCAGCCAAGATTCCGCTCTGGGGGGGGCCTATGGCTACACCTTC
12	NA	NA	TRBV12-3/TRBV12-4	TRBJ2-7	CASSGATYEQYF	TGTGCCAGCAGTGGGGCGACCTACGAGCAGTACTTC
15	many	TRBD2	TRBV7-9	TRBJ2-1	CASSPSGGRYNEQFF	TGTGCCAGCAGTCCTAGCGGGGGCCGATACAATGAGCAGTTCTTC
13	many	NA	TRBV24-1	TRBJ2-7	CATSPVDSYEQYF	TGTGCCACCAGTCCTGTGGACTCCTACGAGCAGTACTTC
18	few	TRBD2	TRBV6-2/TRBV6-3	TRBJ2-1	CASRSSGRAWSSYNEQFF	TGTGCCAGCAGATCTAGCGGGAGGGCCTGGAGCTCCTACAATGAGCAGTTCTTC
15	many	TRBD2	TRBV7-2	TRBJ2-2	CASSLVGLAVGELFF	TGTGCCAGCAGCTTAGTCGGACTAGCGGTCGGGGAGCTGTTTTTT
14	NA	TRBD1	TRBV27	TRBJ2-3	CASGTGGSTDTQYF	TGTGCCAGCGGCACAGGGGGCAGCACAGATACGCAGTATTTT
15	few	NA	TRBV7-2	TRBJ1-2	CASSFRQVSENGYTF	TGTGCCAGCAGCTTCAGACAGGTTTCCGAGAATGGCTACACCTTC
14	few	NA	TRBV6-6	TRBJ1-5	CASSVFSSNQPQHF	TGTGCCAGCAGTGTGTTTAGTAGCAATCAGCCCCAGCATTTT
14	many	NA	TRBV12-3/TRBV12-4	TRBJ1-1	CASSLTGTNTEAFF	TGTGCCAGCAGTTTAACAGGGACGAACACTGAAGCTTTCTTT
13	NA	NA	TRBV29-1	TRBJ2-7	CSHRTNGSHEQYF	TGCAGCCACAGGACTAACGGGAGCCACGAGCAGTACTTC